This TCR beta chain was identified in a study of cytomegalovirus exposure and HLA in healthy donors. Study-wide results and limits: Sequencing likely generated an artifact that appeared as a cluster of highly shared sequence variants.

Note on this clone: Its antigen is as yet unknown.

Germline CDR1 and CDR2: MDHEN and SYDVKM. V lost 2 bases, J lost 4 bases, and 18 bases lay in between. The CDR3 is 16 residues long. It was with 60 Vbeta and 13 Jbeta primers that the PCR ran. TCRdb keeps only in-frame clones here, not all; method: immunoSEQ multiplex PCR. This table has some 130,000 clones, approximately 80% appearing once. This sequence joins TRBV28 and TRBJ2-7, with D possibly matching TRBD2 (6 bases). Material for sequencing was PBMCs. This receptor was identified in a man aged 25-45 years in good health and CMV-seronegative. Written as DNA, the CDR3 is TGTGCCAGCAGTTTAAGGGACTGGTCGGGTCGATACGAGCAGTACTTC. It yields the protein CASSLRDWSGRYEQYF.